The subject of this entry is one TCR beta chain. Its cognate antigen is unknown. The sample comes from a study of shared clonotypes between healthy human individuals. Overall study: The study drew on a couple of women and a few men aged 18 to 49 as donors. The study used three CD4 naive, three CD4 memory, two CD8 naive and one CD8 memory plate per donor. General study results and limits: The donor pool, a small one, limited the genetic and exposure-history diversity represented.

The CDR3 loop spans 12 amino acids. Germline V gene lookup returns CDR1 SNHLY and CDR2 FYNNEI. Trimming took 4 bases from V and 6 from J, leaving 9 bases between them. It was across several immunoSEQ plates that each subset's genomic DNA was evenly split. Sequenced by immunoSEQ multiplex PCR; TCRdb stores in-frame clones only, minus some. Of 2,100,000 or so clones listed, around 95% are singletons. This chain uses TRBV2 with TRBJ1-2; possibly TRBD1 for D (5 bases). The sequencing sample was made of naive CD4+ T cells sorted from blood. Documented subset: CD45RA+ positively selected. The receptor comes from a man aged 18 to 29 in good health. The DNA for the CDR3 is TGTGCCAGCAGTGCCCAGGGCGATGGCTACACCTTC. Translated, it gives CASSAQGDGYTF.